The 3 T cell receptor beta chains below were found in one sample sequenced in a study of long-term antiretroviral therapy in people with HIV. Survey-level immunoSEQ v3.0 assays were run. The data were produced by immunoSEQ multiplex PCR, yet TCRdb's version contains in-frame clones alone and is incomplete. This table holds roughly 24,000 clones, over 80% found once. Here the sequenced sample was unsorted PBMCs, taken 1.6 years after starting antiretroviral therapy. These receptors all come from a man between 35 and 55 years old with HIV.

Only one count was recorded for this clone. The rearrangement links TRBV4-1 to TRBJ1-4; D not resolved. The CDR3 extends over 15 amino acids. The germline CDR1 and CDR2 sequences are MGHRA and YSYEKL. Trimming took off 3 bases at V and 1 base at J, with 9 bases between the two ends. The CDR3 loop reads CASSQLQRTNEKLFF. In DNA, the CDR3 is TGCGCCAGCAGCCAGTTACAGAGAACTAATGAAAAACTGTTTTTT.

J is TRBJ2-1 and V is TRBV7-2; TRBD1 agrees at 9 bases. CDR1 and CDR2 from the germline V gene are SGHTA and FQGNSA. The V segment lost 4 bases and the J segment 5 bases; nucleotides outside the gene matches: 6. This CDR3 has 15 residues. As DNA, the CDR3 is TGTGCCAGCAGCTCTATAGGACAGGGGCACAATGAGCAGTTCTTC. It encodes CASSSIGQGHNEQFF.

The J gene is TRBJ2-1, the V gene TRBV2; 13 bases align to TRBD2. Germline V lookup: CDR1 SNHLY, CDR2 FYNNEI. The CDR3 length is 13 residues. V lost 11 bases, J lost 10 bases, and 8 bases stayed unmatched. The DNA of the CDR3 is TGTGCCGGGGGGGGACTAGCGGGACTGGAGCAGTTCTTC. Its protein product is CAGGGLAGLEQFF.